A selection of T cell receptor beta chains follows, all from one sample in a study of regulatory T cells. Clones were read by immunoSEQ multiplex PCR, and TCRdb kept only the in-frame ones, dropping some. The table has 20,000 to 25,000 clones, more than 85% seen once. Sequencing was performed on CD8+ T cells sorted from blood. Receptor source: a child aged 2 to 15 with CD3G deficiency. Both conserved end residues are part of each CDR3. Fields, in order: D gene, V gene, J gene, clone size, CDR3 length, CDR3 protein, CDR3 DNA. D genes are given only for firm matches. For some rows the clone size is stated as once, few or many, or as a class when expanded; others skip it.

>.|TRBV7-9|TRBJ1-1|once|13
CASSARDNTEAFF
TGTGCCAGCAGCGCGCGGGACAACACTGAAGCTTTCTTT
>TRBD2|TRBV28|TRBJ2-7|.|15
CASSLLAGTSYEQYF
TGTGCCAGCAGTTTACTAGCGGGGACCTCCTACGAGCAGTACTTC
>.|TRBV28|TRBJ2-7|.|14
CASSPGIWGYEQYF
TGTGCCAGCAGTCCTGGGATCTGGGGATACGAGCAGTACTTC
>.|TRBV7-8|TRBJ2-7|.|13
CASSRPNLYEQYF
TGTGCCAGCAGCCGACCCAACCTCTACGAGCAGTACTTC
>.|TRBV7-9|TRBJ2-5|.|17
CASSFSLSGAVRETQYF
TGTGCCAGCAGCTTTTCTCTTTCTGGCGCTGTTCGGGAGACCCAGTACTTC
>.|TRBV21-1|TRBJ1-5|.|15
CASRLGAAINQPQHF
TGTGCCAGCCGCCTCGGGGCAGCTATAAATCAGCCCCAGCATTTT
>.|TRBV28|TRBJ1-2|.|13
CASSLRQSYGYTF
TGTGCCAGCAGTTTGAGGCAGTCCTATGGCTACACCTTC
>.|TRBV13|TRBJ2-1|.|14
CASSSRDGTVEQFF
TGTGCCAGCAGCTCAAGAGATGGGACGGTTGAGCAGTTCTTC
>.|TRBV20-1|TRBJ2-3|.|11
CSARRSGTQYF
TGCAGTGCTAGAAGGTCCGGTACGCAGTATTTT
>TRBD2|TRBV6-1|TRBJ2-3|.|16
CASSEWRAGSADTQYF
TGTGCCAGCAGTGAATGGCGAGCGGGAAGCGCAGATACGCAGTATTTT
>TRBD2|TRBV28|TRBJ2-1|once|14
CASSFGLAGSEQFF
TGTGCCAGCAGCTTTGGACTAGCGGGAAGTGAGCAGTTCTTC
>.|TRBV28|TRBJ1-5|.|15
CASSSPRTGLSPQHF
TGTGCCAGCAGTTCTCCCCGGACGGGCTTGTCGCCCCAGCATTTT
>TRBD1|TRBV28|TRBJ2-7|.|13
CASSPGGTGEQYF
TGTGCCAGCAGCCCTGGGGGGACAGGGGAGCAGTACTTC
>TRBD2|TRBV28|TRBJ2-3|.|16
CASSFSSGRDTDTQYF
TGTGCCAGCAGTTTCTCCAGCGGGAGAGACACAGATACGCAGTATTTT
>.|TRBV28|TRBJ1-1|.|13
CASRLGQNTEAFF
TGTGCCAGCAGACTCGGACAGAACACTGAAGCTTTCTTT
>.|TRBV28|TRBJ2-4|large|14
CASSPLGAKNIQYF
TGTGCCAGCAGTCCCCTCGGGGCCAAAAACATTCAGTACTTC
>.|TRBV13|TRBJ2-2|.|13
CASSSKNIGELFF
TGTGCCAGCAGCTCCAAAAATATTGGGGAGCTGTTTTTT
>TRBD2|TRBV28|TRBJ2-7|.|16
CASSFGTSGRSYEQYF
TGTGCCAGCAGTTTTGGGACTAGCGGGAGGTCCTACGAGCAGTACTTC
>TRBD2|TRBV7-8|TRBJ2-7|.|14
CASSSLLAGGEQYF
TGTGCCAGCAGCTCTTTGCTAGCGGGAGGCGAGCAGTACTTC
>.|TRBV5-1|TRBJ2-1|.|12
CASSLGDNEQFF
TGCGCCAGCAGCTTGGGAGACAATGAGCAGTTCTTC
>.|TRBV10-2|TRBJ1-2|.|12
CASSADNYGYTF
TGCGCCAGCAGCGCCGATAACTATGGCTACACCTTC
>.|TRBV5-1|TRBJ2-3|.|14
CASSLVSATDTQYF
TGCGCCAGCAGCTTGGTGTCAGCCACAGATACGCAGTATTTT
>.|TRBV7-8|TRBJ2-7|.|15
CASSFAQGLSYEQYF
TGTGCCAGCAGCTTTGCTCAAGGGTTATCCTACGAGCAGTACTTC
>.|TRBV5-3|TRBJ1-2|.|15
CARSQVRDGDYGYTF
TGTGCCAGAAGCCAGGTGCGGGATGGGGACTATGGCTACACCTTC
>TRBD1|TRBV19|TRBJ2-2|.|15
CASILGQDSSGELFF
TGTGCCAGTATTCTCGGACAGGATTCTAGCGGGGAGCTGTTTTTT
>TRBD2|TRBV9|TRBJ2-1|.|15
CASSAGTSPGYEQFF
TGTGCCAGCAGCGCTGGGACTAGCCCGGGCTATGAGCAGTTCTTC
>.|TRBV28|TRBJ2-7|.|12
CASSSGSHEQYF
TGTGCCAGCAGCTCAGGGTCCCACGAGCAGTACTTC
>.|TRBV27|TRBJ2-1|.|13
CASSFGANNEQFF
TGTGCCAGCAGTTTTGGGGCTAACAATGAGCAGTTCTTC
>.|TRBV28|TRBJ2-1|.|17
CASSFTWGTGARNEQFF
TGTGCCAGCAGTTTCACCTGGGGAACAGGTGCTAGGAATGAGCAGTTCTTC
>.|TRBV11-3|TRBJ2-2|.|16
CASSGFTTGNTGELFF
TGTGCCAGCAGTGGATTTACGACAGGGAACACCGGGGAGCTGTTTTTT
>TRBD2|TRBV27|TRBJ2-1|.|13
CASMREGYNEQFF
TGTGCCAGCATGCGGGAGGGGTACAATGAGCAGTTCTTC
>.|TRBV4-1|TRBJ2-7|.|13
CASSQYQGYEQYF
TGCGCCAGCAGCCAATATCAGGGCTACGAGCAGTACTTC
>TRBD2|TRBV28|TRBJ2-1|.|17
CASSSTLAGGLNNEQFF
TGTGCCAGCAGTTCCACCCTAGCGGGAGGCCTTAACAATGAGCAGTTCTTC
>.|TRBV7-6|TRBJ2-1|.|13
CASSPNPYNEQFF
TGTGCCAGCAGTCCTAACCCCTACAATGAGCAGTTCTTC
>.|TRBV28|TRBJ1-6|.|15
CASSLRGPGDSPLHF
TGTGCCAGCAGTTTACGCGGCCCCGGCGATTCACCCCTCCACTTT
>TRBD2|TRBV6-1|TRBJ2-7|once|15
CASSELASGFYEQYF
TGTGCCAGCAGTGAACTGGCTAGCGGGTTCTACGAGCAGTACTTC
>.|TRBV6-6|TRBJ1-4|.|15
CASTKRWGAGEKLFF
TGTGCCAGCACTAAACGATGGGGGGCCGGAGAAAAACTGTTTTTT
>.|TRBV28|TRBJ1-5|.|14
CASSFEASNQPQHF
TGTGCCAGCAGTTTTGAGGCTAGCAATCAGCCCCAGCATTTT
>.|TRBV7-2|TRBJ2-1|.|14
CASSLASVMGEQFF
TGTGCCAGCAGCTTAGCTTCTGTGATGGGTGAGCAGTTCTTC